This is a list of T cell receptor beta chains from one sample in a study of T cells in Graves' hyperthyroidism and ophthalmopathy. TCRdb used MiXCR to reprocess the multiplex PCR reads, holding one entry per CDR3 protein. This table holds 550,000 to 650,000 distinct CDR3 sequences, around 15% found once. The sample comprised blood. The receptors derive from a woman in her thirties or forties with Graves' hyperthyroidism. Both conserved end residues are part of each CDR3. The D gene is left open where the match is weak. Not every row has a clone size; where given, it reads once, few, many or a size class.

CDR3 protein | J gene | clone size | V gene | D gene
CASSWAGTGTYEQYF | TRBJ2-7 | many | TRBV5-1 | TRBD1
CASSSGLYYGYTF | TRBJ1-2 | few | TRBV7-9 | -
CASTQGDYGYTF | TRBJ1-2 | many | TRBV5-6 | -
CAWKGTSVTGELFF | TRBJ2-2 | many | TRBV30 | TRBD2
CASSLVGQRTDTQYF | TRBJ2-3 | many | TRBV5-1 | -
CASSLLMNTEAFF | TRBJ1-1 | many | TRBV12-3/TRBV12-4 | -
CAWSLRRNQETQYF | TRBJ2-5 | - | TRBV30 | -
CSAPTSGGYTF | TRBJ1-2 | few | TRBV20-1 | -
CASSESIGISPLHF | TRBJ1-6 | many | TRBV6-1 | -
CASSLGGGVEQFF | TRBJ2-1 | many | TRBV5-1 | -
CASSLVGDYNSPLHF | TRBJ1-6 | many | TRBV5-1 | -
CAVHSGANVLTF | TRBJ2-6 | - | TRBV12-3/TRBV12-4 | -
CASSYGGTGTYEQYF | TRBJ2-7 | - | TRBV6-2/TRBV6-3 | TRBD1
CAINGGRNTDTQYF | TRBJ2-3 | few | TRBV10-3 | TRBD2
CASSSTDRGFNEQFF | TRBJ2-1 | - | TRBV11-2 | TRBD1
CASSLGFDQPQHF | TRBJ1-5 | many | TRBV3-1 | -
CASIKQGRNGDGYTF | TRBJ1-2 | many | TRBV28 | -
CASSFYFGGGANTEAFF | TRBJ1-1 | many | TRBV12-3/TRBV12-4 | -
CASRKSSPRTDTQYF | TRBJ2-3 | - | TRBV6-2/TRBV6-3 | -
CATSMRQGLNEKLFF | TRBJ1-4 | many | TRBV15 | TRBD1
CASSVEESNQPQHF | TRBJ1-5 | - | TRBV9 | -
CSARDATGGASGSTDTQYF | TRBJ2-3 | - | TRBV20-1 | TRBD2
CATSDSNTYGYTF | TRBJ1-2 | - | TRBV24-1 | -
CASSETGGYTEAFF | TRBJ1-1 | - | TRBV18 | TRBD1